The 11 T cell receptor beta chains below were found in one sample sequenced in a study of blood T cell repertoires in COVID-19. Assay: immunoSEQ multiplex PCR; the TCRdb copy retains only in-frame clones and omits some. The sample includes a few hundred thousand clones, 85% to 90% of them seen just once. The sequenced material came from peripheral blood. Receptor source: a human donor in a cohort sampled during active COVID-19.

The chain joins TRBV4-1 to TRBJ1-4; D is unresolved. The CDR3 sequence is 16 residues long. Germline CDR1 MGHRA, CDR2 YSYEKL. V lost 0 bases and J lost 10, with 18 bases in between. This CDR3 reads CASSQDSSALEGKLFF. CDR3 DNA sequence: TGCGCCAGCAGCCAAGACTCGTCGGCCCTAGAAGGAAAACTGTTTTTT.

The chain joins TRBV28 to TRBJ1-1; D gene ambiguous. The germline V gene encodes CDR1 MDHEN and CDR2 SYDVKM. The CDR3 loop spans 14 amino acids. Trimming left V 4 bases short and J 3 bases short, with 12 bases between. This CDR3 is CASSSQVYHTEAFF. As DNA, the CDR3 is TGTGCCAGCAGTTCTCAGGTCTACCACACTGAAGCTTTCTTT.

This chain uses TRBV10-3 with TRBJ1-5, with unresolved D. In germline, CDR1 is ENHRY, CDR2 SYGVKD. The CDR3 has 15 residues. Trimming left V 3 bases short and J 9 bases short, with 18 bases between. In nucleotides, the CDR3 is TGTGCCATCAGTGAAGACTTGAGGGTTGGTGCGCCCCAGCATTTT. It yields the protein CAISEDLRVGAPQHF.

The gene calls are TRBV7-9 and TRBJ1-3, with a weak D call TRBD1 (6 bases). In germline, CDR1 is SEHNR, CDR2 FQNEAQ (reference sequence). The CDR3 is 14 amino acids. V was pared by 5 bases and J by 0 bases, with 8 bases between. CDR3: CASSPDSSGNTIYF. CDR3 DNA: TGTGCCAGCAGCCCGGACAGCTCTGGAAACACCATATATTTT.

The chain combines TRBV9 with TRBJ2-7; TRBD2 matches 15 bases. There are 17 residues in the CDR3. Trimming at V came to 2 bases and at J to 6 bases, leaving 9 bases not matched to a gene. Per the germline V gene, CDR1 is SGDLS and CDR2 is YYNGEE. The CDR3 region has the DNA TGTGCCAGCAGCGTTTCATATGGACTAGCGGGAGGGGTCGAGCAGTACTTC. As protein: CASSVSYGLAGGVEQYF.

CDR3 in DNA: TGCGCCAGCAGCTACCGACAGGGGGCCGGGGAGCTGTTTTTT. It codes for CASSYRQGAGELFF. The V gene is TRBV5-1, the J gene TRBJ2-2, with 9 nucleotides matching TRBD1. V lost 3 bases to trimming and J lost 6 bases; unmatched junction nucleotides: 3. The V gene's germline CDR1 is SGHRS and CDR2 YFSETQ. This CDR3 spans 14 amino acids.

The gene calls are TRBV7-8 and TRBJ1-1; TRBD1 might be the D (6 bases). The CDR3 is 16 amino acids. Per the germline V gene, CDR1 is SGHVS and CDR2 is FQNEAQ. V lost 0 bases, J lost 1 base, and 12 bases lay in between. The CDR3: CASSLAPQGKNTEAFF. The CDR3 nucleotides are TGTGCCAGCAGCTTAGCACCACAGGGAAAGAACACTGAAGCTTTCTTT.

CDR3 sequence: CASSLSSAGAGELFF. Written as DNA, the CDR3 is TGTGCCAGCAGTTTATCGTCGGCGGGCGCCGGGGAGCTGTTTTTT. The V and J genes are TRBV27 and TRBJ2-2; D is perhaps TRBD2 (5 bases). The CDR3 runs 15 residues. Germline CDR1 reads MNHEY; CDR2 reads SMNVEV (reference sequence). Trimming took off 0 bases at V and 6 bases at J, with 11 bases between the two ends.

The rearrangement links TRBV2 to TRBJ2-7; 7 positions match TRBD1. CDR3 length: 13 residues. Germline CDR1 and CDR2: SNHLY and FYNNEI. The V segment lost 8 bases and the J segment 3 bases; nucleotides outside the gene matches: 7. CDR3 loop: CASGRDRVYEQYF. In DNA form, the CDR3 reads TGTGCCAGCGGCCGGGACAGAGTCTACGAGCAGTACTTC.

The chain uses TRBV15 and TRBJ1-4; 9 nucleotides agree with TRBD1. The length of the CDR3 is 15 residues. CDR1 is LNHNV, CDR2 YYDKDF, per germline (reference sequence). V shed 4 bases, J shed 5 bases, and the junction held 5 bases outside the gene matches. The DNA for the CDR3 is TGTGCCACCAGCATTCGGACAGGGGTAAATGAAAAACTGTTTTTT. This sequence encodes CATSIRTGVNEKLFF.

The chain joins TRBV20-1 to TRBJ2-3; D remains ambiguous. The CDR3 consists of 11 residues. Germline CDR1 and CDR2: DFQATT and SNEGSKA (reference sequence). V lost 1 base, J lost 9 bases, and 8 bases lay in between. The CDR3 loop reads CSARGSKTQYF. DNA of the CDR3: TGCAGTGCTAGAGGGAGCAAGACGCAGTATTTT.